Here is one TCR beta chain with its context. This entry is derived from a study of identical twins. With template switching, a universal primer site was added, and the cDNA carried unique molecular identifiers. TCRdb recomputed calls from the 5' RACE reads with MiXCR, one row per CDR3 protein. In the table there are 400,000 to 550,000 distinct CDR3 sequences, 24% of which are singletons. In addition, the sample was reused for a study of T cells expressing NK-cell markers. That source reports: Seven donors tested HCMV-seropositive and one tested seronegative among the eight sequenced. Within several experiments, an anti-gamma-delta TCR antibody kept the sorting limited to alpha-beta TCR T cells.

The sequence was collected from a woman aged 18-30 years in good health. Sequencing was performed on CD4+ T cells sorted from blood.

The CDR3 here is CASSYSLAGAYNEQFF. CDR3 DNA: TGTGCCAGCAGTTACTCCCTAGCGGGGGCCTACAATGAGCAGTTCTTC. The chain couples TRBV6-2 or TRBV6-3 to TRBJ2-1; 10 nucleotides line up with TRBD2. There are 16 residues in the CDR3. Germline trimming cut 0 bases from V and 2 bases from J; bases unmatched to any gene: 1. Per the germline V gene, CDR1 is MNHEY and CDR2 is SVGEGT.